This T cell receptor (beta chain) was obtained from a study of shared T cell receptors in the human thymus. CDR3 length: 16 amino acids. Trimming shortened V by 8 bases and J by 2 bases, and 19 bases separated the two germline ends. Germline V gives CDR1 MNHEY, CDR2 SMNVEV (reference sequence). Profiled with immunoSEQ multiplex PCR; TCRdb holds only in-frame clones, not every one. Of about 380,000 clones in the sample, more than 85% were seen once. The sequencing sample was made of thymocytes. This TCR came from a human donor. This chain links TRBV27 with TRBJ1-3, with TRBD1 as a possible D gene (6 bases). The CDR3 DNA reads TGTGCCAGCTCTCCAAAGGGGGACGGTGCTGGAAACACCATATATTTT. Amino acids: CASSPKGDGAGNTIYF.